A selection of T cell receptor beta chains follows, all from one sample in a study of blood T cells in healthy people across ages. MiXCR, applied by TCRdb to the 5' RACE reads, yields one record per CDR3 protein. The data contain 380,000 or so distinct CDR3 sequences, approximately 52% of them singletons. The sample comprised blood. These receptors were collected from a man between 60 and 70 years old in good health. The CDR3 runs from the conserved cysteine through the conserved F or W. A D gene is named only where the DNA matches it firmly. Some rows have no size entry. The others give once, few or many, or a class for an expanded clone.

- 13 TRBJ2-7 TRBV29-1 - CSVGGSLSYEQYF TGCAGCGTTGGTGGGAGCCTCTCCTACGAGCAGTACTTC
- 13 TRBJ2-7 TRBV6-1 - CASSENRPKEQYF TGTGCCAGCAGTGAAAACAGGCCCAAGGAGCAGTACTTC
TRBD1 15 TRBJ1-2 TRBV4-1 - CASSQDLDRGHGYTF TGCGCCAGCAGCCAAGATCTGGACAGGGGGCATGGCTACACCTTC
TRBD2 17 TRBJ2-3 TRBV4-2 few CASSHGTSGARTDTQYF TGTGCCAGCAGCCACGGGACTAGCGGGGCCCGCACAGATACGCAGTATTTT
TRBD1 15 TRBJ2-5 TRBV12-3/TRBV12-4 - CASSLGDRGRETQYF TGTGCCAGCAGTTTAGGGGACAGGGGGCGGGAGACCCAGTACTTC
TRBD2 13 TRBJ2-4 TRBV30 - CAWSPKRTSAPYF TGTGCCTGGAGTCCCAAGAGGACTAGCGCCCCGTACTTC
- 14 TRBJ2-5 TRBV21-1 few CASSRAGVQETQYF TGCGCCAGCAGCAGAGCGGGAGTCCAAGAGACCCAGTACTTC
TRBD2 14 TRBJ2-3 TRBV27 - CASSWGGPTDTQYF TGTGCCAGCAGTTGGGGGGGTCCCACAGATACGCAGTATTTT
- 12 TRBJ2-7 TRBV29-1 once CSASSHPYEQYF TGCAGCGCTAGCTCCCATCCCTACGAGCAGTACTTC
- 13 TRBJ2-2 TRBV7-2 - CASSLELTGELFF TGTGCCAGCAGCTTAGAGCTTACCGGGGAGCTGTTTTTT
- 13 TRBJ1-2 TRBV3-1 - CASSLNTGSGYTF TGCGCCAGCAGCCTAAATACAGGGTCAGGCTACACCTTC
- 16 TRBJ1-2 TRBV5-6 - CASSLGQGPSNYGYTF TGTGCCAGCAGCCTGGGGCAGGGCCCTTCTAACTATGGCTACACCTTC
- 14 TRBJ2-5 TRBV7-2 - CANSLAPIPQTQYF TGTGCCAACAGCTTAGCCCCCATCCCCCAGACCCAGTACTTC
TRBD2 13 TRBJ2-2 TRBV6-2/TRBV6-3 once CASGTSLTGELFF TGTGCCAGCGGGACTAGCCTGACCGGGGAGCTGTTTTTT
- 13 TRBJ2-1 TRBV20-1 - CSAEGGRYNERFF TGCAGTGCAGAGGGGGGTCGCTACAATGAGCGGTTCTTC
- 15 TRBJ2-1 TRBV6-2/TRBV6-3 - CASSYTGGQYNEQFF TGTGCCAGCAGTTACACCGGGGGGCAATACAATGAGCAGTTCTTC
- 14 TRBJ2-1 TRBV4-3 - CASSQDPFGNEQFF TGCGCCAGCAGCCAAGATCCCTTTGGCAATGAGCAGTTCTTC
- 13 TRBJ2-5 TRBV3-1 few CASSPGLLTAQYF TGTGCCAGCAGCCCCGGACTGCTAACTGCCCAGTACTTC
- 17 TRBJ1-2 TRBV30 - CAWRAGRERRINYGYTF TGTGCCTGGAGAGCGGGCAGGGAGCGCCGTATTAACTATGGCTACACCTTC
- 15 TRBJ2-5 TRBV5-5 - CASSLNPGGLETQYF TGTGCCAGCAGCTTGAACCCGGGGGGCTTAGAGACCCAGTACTTC
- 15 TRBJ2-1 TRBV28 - CASSLSARRADEQFF TGTGCCAGCAGTTTATCGGCCAGGCGAGCCGACGAGCAGTTCTTC
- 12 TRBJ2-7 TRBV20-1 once CSARTGYNEQYF TGCAGTGCCCGGACTGGCTACAATGAGCAGTACTTC
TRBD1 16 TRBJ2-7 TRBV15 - CATSRVTGTGSYEQYF TGTGCCACCAGCAGAGTAACCGGGACAGGCTCCTACGAGCAGTACTTC
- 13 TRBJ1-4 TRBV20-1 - CSAPGLANEKLFF TGCAGTGCCCCAGGGTTGGCTAATGAAAAACTGTTTTTT
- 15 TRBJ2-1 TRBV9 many CASSVGASSYNEQFF TGTGCCAGCAGCGTCGGGGCTTCTTCCTACAATGAGCAGTTCTTC
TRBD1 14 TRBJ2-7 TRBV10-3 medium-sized CAISAKGQGYEQYF TGTGCCATCAGTGCCAAAGGACAGGGCTACGAGCAGTACTTC
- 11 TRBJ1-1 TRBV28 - CASEGGAEAFF TGTGCCAGCGAGGGGGGCGCCGAAGCTTTCTTT
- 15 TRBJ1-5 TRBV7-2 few CASSLLGEVFQPQHF TGTGCCAGCAGCTTACTGGGGGAGGTGTTTCAGCCCCAGCATTTT
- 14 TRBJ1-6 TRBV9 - CASSVGGGNSPLHF TGTGCCAGCAGCGTAGGGGGAGGAAATTCACCCCTCCACTTT
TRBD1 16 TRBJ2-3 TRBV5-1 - CASSPVGQGATDTQYF TGCGCCAGCAGCCCGGTGGGACAGGGGGCTACAGATACGCAGTATTTT
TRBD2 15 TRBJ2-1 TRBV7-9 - CASTTSGGSYNEQFF TGTGCCAGCACCACTAGCGGGGGGTCTTACAATGAGCAGTTCTTC
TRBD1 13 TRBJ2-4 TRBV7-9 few CASSSQTGEEQYF TGTGCCAGCAGCTCCCAGACAGGGGAAGAGCAGTACTTC
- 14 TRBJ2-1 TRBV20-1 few CSARTSMIYNEQFF TGCAGTGCTAGAACGTCGATGATTTACAATGAGCAGTTCTTC
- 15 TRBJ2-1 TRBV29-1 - CSVVAGGGSYNEQFF TGCAGCGTTGTGGCAGGGGGGGGCTCCTACAATGAGCAGTTCTTC
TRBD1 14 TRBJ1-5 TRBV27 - CASSWTGGGQPQHF TGTGCCAGCTCCTGGACAGGGGGCGGTCAGCCCCAGCATTTT
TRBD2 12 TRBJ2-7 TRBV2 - CASREGMGEQYF TGTGCCTCCAGGGAGGGGATGGGGGAGCAGTACTTC
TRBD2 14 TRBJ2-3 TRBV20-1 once CSGTSGRIPDTQYF TGCAGTGGGACTAGCGGGAGGATCCCAGATACGCAGTATTTT
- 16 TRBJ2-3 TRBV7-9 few CASSPPGQAAWDTQYF TGTGCCAGCAGCCCGCCTGGACAAGCCGCGTGGGATACGCAGTATTTT
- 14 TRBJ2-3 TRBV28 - CASSVTPLTDTQYF TGTGCCAGCAGTGTTACACCGCTCACAGATACGCAGTATTTT
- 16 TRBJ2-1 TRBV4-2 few CASSPRQDFSYNEQFF TGTGCCAGCAGCCCCCGACAGGACTTCTCCTACAATGAGCAGTTCTTC
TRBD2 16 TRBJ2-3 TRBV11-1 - CASSLGRGGLTDTQYF TGTGCCAGCAGCTTAGGTCGGGGGGGCCTCACAGATACGCAGTATTTT
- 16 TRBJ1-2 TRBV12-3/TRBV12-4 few CASSFDKGGRSYGYTF TGTGCCAGCAGTTTCGATAAGGGTGGAAGGAGCTATGGCTACACCTTC
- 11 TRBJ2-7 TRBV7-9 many CASALDYEQYF TGTGCCAGCGCCCTGGACTACGAGCAGTACTTC
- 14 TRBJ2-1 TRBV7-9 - CASSLIGGRAKQFF TGTGCCAGCAGCTTAATAGGGGGAAGGGCCAAGCAGTTCTTC
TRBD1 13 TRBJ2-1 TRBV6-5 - CASSYPRTGVEFF TGTGCCAGCAGTTACCCGCGGACAGGGGTGGAGTTCTTC
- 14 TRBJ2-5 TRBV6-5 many CASSYSRLQETQYF TGTGCCAGCAGTTACTCGAGGTTACAAGAGACCCAGTACTTC
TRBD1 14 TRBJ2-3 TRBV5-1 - CASSPDRAPDTQYF TGCGCCAGCAGCCCGGACAGGGCCCCAGATACGCAGTATTTT
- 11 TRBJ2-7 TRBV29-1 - CSVVIYNEQYF TGCAGCGTTGTGATCTACAATGAGCAGTACTTC
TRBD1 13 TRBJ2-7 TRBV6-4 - CASSPTGTHEQYF TGTGCCAGCAGTCCGACAGGGACCCACGAGCAGTACTTC
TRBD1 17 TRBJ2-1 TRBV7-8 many CASSLASTGRSYNEQFF TGTGCCAGCAGCTTAGCCTCGACAGGGCGCTCCTACAATGAGCAGTTCTTC
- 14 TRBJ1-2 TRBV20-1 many CSARVPGGPYGYTF TGCAGTGCTAGAGTCCCAGGAGGCCCCTATGGCTACACCTTC
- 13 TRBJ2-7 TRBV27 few CASSTDNTYEQYF TGTGCCAGCAGTACCGATAATACCTACGAGCAGTACTTC
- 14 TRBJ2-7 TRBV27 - CASSLNSPTYEQYF TGTGCCAGCAGTTTAAATAGCCCAACCTACGAGCAGTACTTC
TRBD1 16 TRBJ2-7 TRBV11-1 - CASSSTGGFTTNEQYF TGTGCCAGCAGTAGTACAGGGGGCTTTACCACCAACGAGCAGTACTTC
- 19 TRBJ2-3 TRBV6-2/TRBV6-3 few CASSYTIGVATDRTDTQYF TGTGCCAGCAGTTACACTATCGGGGTAGCGACCGACCGCACAGATACGCAGTATTTT
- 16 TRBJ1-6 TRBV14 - CASSHVGASYNSPLHF TGTGCCAGCAGCCATGTGGGGGCATCCTATAATTCACCCCTCCACTTT
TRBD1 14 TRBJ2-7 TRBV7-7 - CASSLGTGPAEQYF TGTGCTAGCAGCCTAGGGACAGGTCCTGCCGAGCAGTACTTC
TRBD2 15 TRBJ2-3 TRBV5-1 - CASSLAGGSADTQYF TGCGCCAGCAGCTTGGCGGGCGGGAGCGCAGATACGCAGTATTTT
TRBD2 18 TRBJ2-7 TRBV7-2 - CASSTTGGPSGSSYEQYF TGTGCCAGCAGCACCACCGGGGGCCCTAGCGGGTCTTCTTACGAGCAGTACTTC